This is a list of T cell receptor beta chains from one sample in a study of blood T cell repertoires in COVID-19. Measured with immunoSEQ multiplex PCR; TCRdb has only the in-frame clones, and not every one. The sample holds 35,000 to 45,000 clones, 92% seen once. Sequenced: peripheral blood. The receptors here all came from a man aged 45 to 65 with active COVID-19. CDR3s include the opening cysteine and the closing phenylalanine or tryptophan. D genes are given only for firm matches. Some rows have no size entry. The others give once, few or many, or a class for an expanded clone.

abundance	d_gene	v_gene	j_gene	CDR3aa	CDR3nt
once	-	TRBV28	TRBJ1-2	CASSLESTARANYGYTF	TGTGCCAGCAGTTTAGAGTCGACAGCGAGAGCTAACTATGGCTACACCTTC
few	TRBD2	TRBV19	TRBJ2-1	CASSLRLAGANEQFF	TGTGCCAGTAGTCTTCGACTAGCGGGAGCCAATGAGCAGTTCTTC
-	-	TRBV27	TRBJ1-1	CASSGGFLSTEAFF	TGTGCCAGCAGTGGAGGTTTTCTGAGCACTGAAGCTTTCTTT
-	TRBD2	TRBV9	TRBJ2-5	CACSVGGGPQETQYF	TGTGCCTGCAGCGTGGGGGGAGGGCCCCAAGAGACCCAGTACTTC
-	-	TRBV6-6	TRBJ1-1	CASRYGSQNTEAFF	TGTGCCAGCAGGTACGGGAGTCAGAACACTGAAGCTTTCTTT
few	TRBD1	TRBV2	TRBJ1-2	CASRAGTVDVNYGYTF	TGTGCCAGCAGAGCCGGGACAGTCGATGTCAACTATGGCTACACCTTC
-	-	TRBV6-5	TRBJ2-3	CASMLGDLGTDTQYF	TGTGCCAGCATGCTCGGAGACCTGGGCACAGATACGCAGTATTTT
-	TRBD1	TRBV28	TRBJ1-2	CASRPGTDYGYTF	TGTGCCAGCAGACCCGGGACAGACTATGGCTACACCTTC
-	TRBD2	TRBV5-5	TRBJ2-1	CASSLAVSSGSSSYNEQFF	TGTGCCAGCAGCTTGGCCGTTAGTAGCGGGAGTTCGTCCTACAATGAGCAGTTCTTC
-	-	TRBV28	TRBJ1-5	CATDIGNQPQHF	TGTGCCACCGACATCGGCAATCAGCCCCAGCATTTT
-	TRBD2	TRBV4-1	TRBJ2-7	CASSQDRASGNYEQYF	TGCGCCAGCAGCCAAGATCGGGCTAGCGGGAACTACGAGCAGTACTTC
-	TRBD1	TRBV4-2	TRBJ2-5	CASSQELTGKETQYF	TGTGCCAGCAGCCAAGAACTGACAGGGAAAGAGACCCAGTACTTC
-	TRBD2	TRBV5-1	TRBJ2-5	CASSLKLAVETQYF	TGCGCCAGCAGCTTGAAACTAGCGGTGGAGACCCAGTACTTC
once	TRBD1	TRBV28	TRBJ1-2	CASSSGGYYDYTF	TGTGCCAGCAGTTCAGGGGGCTACTATGACTACACCTTC
-	-	TRBV27	TRBJ2-2	CASSLAGSANTGELFF	TGTGCCAGCAGTTTAGCAGGGTCGGCGAACACCGGGGAGCTGTTTTTT
-	-	TRBV5-5	TRBJ2-7	CASSLVPGNPYEQYF	TGTGCCAGCAGCTTGGTGCCAGGGAACCCCTACGAGCAGTACTTC
-	TRBD2	TRBV7-9	TRBJ2-7	CASSFPRLAGVYEQYF	TGTGCCAGCAGCTTCCCTCGACTAGCGGGGGTCTACGAGCAGTACTTC